A single T cell receptor beta chain is shown here with its context. Its antigen remains unidentified. One junction end does not reproduce the germline sequence, and a read error may be involved. Other DNA sequences from this sample encode an identical CDR3 as well. The source of the sample is a study of early stage breast cancer tumors. Study-wide findings and caveats: Compared with adjacent normal breast tissue, tumors showed 2 to 3-fold greater T cell density and higher clonality. In 14 of 16 patients, blood comparison separated tumor from normal breast.

TCRdb keeps only in-frame clones here, not all; method: immunoSEQ multiplex PCR. The table lists about 15,000 clones, approximately 84% of them singletons, with over 4.5% in the top ten. The CDR3 spans 13 residues. CDR1 and CDR2 from the germline V gene are ENHRY and SYGVKD. The chain couples TRBV10-3 to TRBJ1-1; unclear D gene. The receptor was isolated from a person aged 30-39 years with breast cancer. The sequenced material came from normal breast tissue next to the tumor. For the CDR3, the DNA is TGTGCCATCAGTGATATCCAGAACACTGAGGCTTTCTTT. Protein: CAISDIQNTEAFF.